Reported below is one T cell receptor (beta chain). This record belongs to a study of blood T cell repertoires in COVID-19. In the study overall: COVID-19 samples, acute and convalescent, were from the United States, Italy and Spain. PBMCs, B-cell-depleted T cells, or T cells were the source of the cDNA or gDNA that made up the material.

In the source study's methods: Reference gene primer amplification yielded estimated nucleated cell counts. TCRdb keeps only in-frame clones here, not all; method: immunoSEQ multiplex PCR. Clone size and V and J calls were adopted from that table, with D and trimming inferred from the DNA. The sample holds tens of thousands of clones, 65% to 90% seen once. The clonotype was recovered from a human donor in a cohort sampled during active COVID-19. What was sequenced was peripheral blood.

The CDR3 loop is CASSFRDPRTEAFF. CDR3 bases: TGTGCCAGCAGCTTCAGGGATCCCAGGACTGAAGCTTTCTTT. The gene calls are TRBV11-3 and TRBJ1-1; a weak D match, TRBD1 (5 bases). CDR3 length: 14 amino acids. Trimming pared 3 bases from V and 5 bases from J, leaving 13 bases between. Germline CDR1 and CDR2: SGHNT and YENEEA.